This note documents a single T cell receptor beta chain sequence. What antigen it recognizes has not been identified. One base away there is no much larger clone; base qualities are not given. The CDR3 regions of human TCRbeta chains were analyzed by immunosequencing. As for how the authors treated the data: TCRs in the repertoires were compared against a reference library of SARS-CoV-2-specific TCRs that had been generated with the MIRA antigen-specificity platform. Breadth was defined as the fraction of unique TCRs that were SARS-CoV-2-associated, and depth was defined as the fraction of total T cells that were SARS-CoV-2-associated. Using the MIRA data, each spike-specific TCR was assigned both to the spike region to which the TCR was reactive and to a CD4 or CD8 class. Log10-transformed breadth and depth values were compared by one-way ANOVA with Sidak's multiple comparisons tests. TCRdb took over this immuneACCESS table, retaining in-frame rearrangements with V and J assigned. Such tables are incomplete; in checked studies, under half of the missing clones stem from an unresolved V gene, and the remainder is unexplained. V, J and clone size are those of that table, while D and trimming were read from the DNA. This sample holds some 120,000 clones; roughly nine tenths were observed only once. Of the sample, 28% is held by the ten largest clones.

This sample was taken from a study of T cell responses to AZD1222 COVID-19 vaccine (dated by TCRdb to about 2021). With regard to the full study: Because spike-specific TCR depth and breadth did not differ between the two schedules, AZD1222 recipients who got a second dose at roughly 4 weeks were pooled with those who got a second dose at roughly 12 weeks. A total of more than 230 trial participants underwent TCR sequencing, of whom nearly 210 had received two doses of AZD1222 and around 25 had received two doses of the MenACWY control vaccine. Enrollment into the trials was organized by age into subgroups of 18-55, 56-69 and 70-plus years, and those subgroups contained roughly 150, 30 and 60 TCR-sequenced participants, respectively. The study at large found these results: A significant rise in spike-specific TCR breadth and depth was observed after two AZD1222 doses relative to day 0 and relative to MenACWY recipients. Conclusions about previously exposed vaccinees are limited because only five to seven AZD1222 recipients were SARS-CoV-2 seropositive at baseline. The 56-69-year group was small, and its depth increase did not reach significance, likely because of low power. Participants were mostly white British, with more females than males. The authors suggested clonal diversity may have been underestimated. Because no day 14 peak-response samples were available, repertoires were characterized only after the peak T cell response. Epitopes outside the regions mutated in the B.1.351 and B.1.1.7 variants were reportedly recognized by nearly half of the unique spike-specific TCRs. Vaccine-associated CD4 TCRs spanned the whole spike protein, with dominant responses in regions 160-218 and 743-854.

Per the publication, the time point label means: baseline before first vaccination. The vaccinee samples were drawn from two UK trials, COV001 and COV002, one of which was a single-blind randomized controlled phase 2/3 trial testing AZD1222 (ChAdOx1 nCoV-19) in healthy adults. For TCRbeta chain sequencing, PBMC samples from trial participants were taken at day 0 and at day 28 after the second dose. From the germline V gene, CDR1 is SGHTA and CDR2 is FQGNSA. Inclusive of the bounding cysteine and phenylalanine, the CDR3 is 15 residues long. Only the CDR3 portion is preserved as DNA: 45 bases, with reading frame beginning at the first base. The junction shows trimming of 3 bases on V and 0 bases on J, plus 6 bases between the germline ends.

The material sequenced was peripheral blood, taken on day 0 of AZD1222 vaccination. This TCR derives from an adult in good health. The rearranged segments are TRBV7-2 and TRBJ1-6, with no confidently assigned D gene. The CDR3 region has the sequence CASSLLSSYNSPLHF. The nucleotide sequence is given as TGTGCCAGCAGCTTGCTAAGCTCCTATAATTCACCCCTCCACTTT.